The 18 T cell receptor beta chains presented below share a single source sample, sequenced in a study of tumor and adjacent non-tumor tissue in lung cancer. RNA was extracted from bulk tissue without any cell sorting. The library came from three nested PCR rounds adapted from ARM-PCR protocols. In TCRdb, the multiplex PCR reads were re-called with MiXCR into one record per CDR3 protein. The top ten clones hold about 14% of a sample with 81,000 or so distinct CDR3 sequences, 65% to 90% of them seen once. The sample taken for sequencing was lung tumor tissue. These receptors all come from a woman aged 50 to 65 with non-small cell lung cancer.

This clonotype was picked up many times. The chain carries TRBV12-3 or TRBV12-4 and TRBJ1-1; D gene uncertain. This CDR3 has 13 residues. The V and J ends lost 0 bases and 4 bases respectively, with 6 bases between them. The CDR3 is CASSLAQATEAFF. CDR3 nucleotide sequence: TGTGCCAGCAGTTTAGCGCAAGCCACTGAAGCTTTCTTT.

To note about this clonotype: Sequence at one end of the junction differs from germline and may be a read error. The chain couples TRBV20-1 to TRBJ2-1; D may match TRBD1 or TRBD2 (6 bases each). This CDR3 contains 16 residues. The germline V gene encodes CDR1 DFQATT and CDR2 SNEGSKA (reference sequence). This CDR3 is CSARDLLRQDYDVQFF. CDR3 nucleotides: TGCAGTGCTAGAGATCTTTTGAGACAGGACTACGATGTGCAGTTTTTC.

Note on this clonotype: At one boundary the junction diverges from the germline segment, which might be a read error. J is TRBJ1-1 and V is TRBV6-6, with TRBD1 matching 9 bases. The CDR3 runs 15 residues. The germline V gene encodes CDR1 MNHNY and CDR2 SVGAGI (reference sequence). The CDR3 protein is CASTIAGQGFPEAVF. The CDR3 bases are TGTGCCAGCACCATAGCGGGACAGGGATTTCCTGAAGCTGTCTTT.

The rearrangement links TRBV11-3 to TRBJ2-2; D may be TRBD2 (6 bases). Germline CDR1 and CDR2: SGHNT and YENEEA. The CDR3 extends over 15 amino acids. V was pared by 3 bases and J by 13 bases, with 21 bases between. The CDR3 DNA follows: TGTGCCAGCAGCTTGACAGCCACGAACACCGGGAGGCTGTTTTTT. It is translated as CASSLTATNTGRLFF.

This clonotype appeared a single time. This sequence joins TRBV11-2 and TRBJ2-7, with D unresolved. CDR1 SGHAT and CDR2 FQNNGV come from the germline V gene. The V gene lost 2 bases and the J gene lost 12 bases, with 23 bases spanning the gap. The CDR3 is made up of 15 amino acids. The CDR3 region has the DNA TGTGCCAGCAGCTTATCTCCGAGTCCATCCTACGAGTGGTACTTC. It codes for CASSLSPSPSYEWYF. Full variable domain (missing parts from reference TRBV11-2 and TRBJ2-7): EAGVAQSPRYKIIEKRQSVAFWCNPISGHATLYWYQQILGQGPKLLIQFQNNGVVDDSQLPKDRFSAERLKGVDSTLKIQPAKLEDSAVYLCASSLSPSPSYEWYFGPGTRLTVT.

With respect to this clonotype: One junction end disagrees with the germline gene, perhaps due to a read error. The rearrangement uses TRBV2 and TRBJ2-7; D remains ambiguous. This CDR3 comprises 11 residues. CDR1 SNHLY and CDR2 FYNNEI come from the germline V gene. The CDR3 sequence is CASSVSYEKYF. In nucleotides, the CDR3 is TGTGCCAGCAGTGTCAGTTACGAGAAGTACTTC.

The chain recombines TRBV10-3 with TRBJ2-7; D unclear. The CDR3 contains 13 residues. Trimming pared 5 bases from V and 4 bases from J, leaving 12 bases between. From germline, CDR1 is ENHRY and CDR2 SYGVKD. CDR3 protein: CAISMRSQYEQYF. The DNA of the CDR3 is TGTGCCATCAGTATGCGGTCGCAATACGAGCAGTACTTC.

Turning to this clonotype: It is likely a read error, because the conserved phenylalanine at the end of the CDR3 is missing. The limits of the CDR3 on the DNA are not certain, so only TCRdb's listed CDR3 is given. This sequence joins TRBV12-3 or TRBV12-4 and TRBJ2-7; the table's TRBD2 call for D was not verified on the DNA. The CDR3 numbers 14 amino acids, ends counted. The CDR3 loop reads CASSPTITYYEQYL.

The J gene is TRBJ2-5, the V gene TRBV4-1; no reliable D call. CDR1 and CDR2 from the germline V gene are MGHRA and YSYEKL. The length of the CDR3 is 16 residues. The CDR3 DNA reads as TGCGTGAGCAGCCAAACCAAGAGGAACGGCCAAGAGACCCAGTACTTC. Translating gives CVSSQTKRNGQETQYF.

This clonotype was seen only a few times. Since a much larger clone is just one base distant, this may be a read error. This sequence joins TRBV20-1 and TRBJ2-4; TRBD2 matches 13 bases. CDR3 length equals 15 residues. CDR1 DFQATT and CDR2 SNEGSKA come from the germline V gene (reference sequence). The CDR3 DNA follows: TGCAGCGGGACTAGCGGGACCCTAGCCAAAAACATTCGGTACTTC. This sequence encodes CSGTSGTLAKNIRYF.

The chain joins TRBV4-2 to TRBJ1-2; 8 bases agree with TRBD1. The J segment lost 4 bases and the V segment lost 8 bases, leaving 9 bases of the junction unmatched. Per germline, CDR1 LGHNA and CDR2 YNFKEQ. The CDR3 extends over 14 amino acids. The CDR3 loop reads CASGEDREVYGYTF. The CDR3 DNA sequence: TGTGCCAGCGGAGAGGACAGGGAGGTCTATGGCTACACCTTC.

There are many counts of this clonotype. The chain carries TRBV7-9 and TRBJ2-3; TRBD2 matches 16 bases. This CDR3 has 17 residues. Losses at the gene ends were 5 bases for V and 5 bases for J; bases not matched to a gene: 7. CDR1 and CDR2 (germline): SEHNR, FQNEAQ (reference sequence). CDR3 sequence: CASSAGLAGGPGDTQYF. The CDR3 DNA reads TGTGCCAGCAGCGCGGGACTAGCGGGAGGGCCGGGAGATACGCAGTATTTT.

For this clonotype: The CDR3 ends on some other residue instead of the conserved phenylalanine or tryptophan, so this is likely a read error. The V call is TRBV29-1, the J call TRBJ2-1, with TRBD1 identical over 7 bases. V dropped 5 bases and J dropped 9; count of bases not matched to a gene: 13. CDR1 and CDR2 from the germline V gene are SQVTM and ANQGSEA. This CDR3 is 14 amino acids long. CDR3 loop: CSVRSTGTAFEQFL. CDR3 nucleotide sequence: TGCAGCGTTAGGAGCACCGGGACAGCCTTTGAGCAGTTCTTA.

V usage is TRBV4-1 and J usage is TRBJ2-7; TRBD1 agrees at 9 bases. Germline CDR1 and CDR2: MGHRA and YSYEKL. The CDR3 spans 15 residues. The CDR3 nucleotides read TGCGATAACAGCCAAGGACAGGGGCACTCCTACGAGCAGTACTTC. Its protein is CDNSQGQGHSYEQYF.

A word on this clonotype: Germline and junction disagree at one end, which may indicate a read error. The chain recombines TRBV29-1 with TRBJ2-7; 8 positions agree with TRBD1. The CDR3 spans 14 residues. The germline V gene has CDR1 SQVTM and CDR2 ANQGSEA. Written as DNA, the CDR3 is TGCAACGTTGGCTCGGCAGGGGGCCGATACGAGCAGTACTTC. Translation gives CNVGSAGGRYEQYF.

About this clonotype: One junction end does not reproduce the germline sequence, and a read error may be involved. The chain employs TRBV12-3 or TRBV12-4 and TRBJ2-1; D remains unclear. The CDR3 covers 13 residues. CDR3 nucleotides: TGTGCCAGTAGTTCCTATGGGTCCAATGAGCAGTTCTTC. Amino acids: CASSSYGSNEQFF.

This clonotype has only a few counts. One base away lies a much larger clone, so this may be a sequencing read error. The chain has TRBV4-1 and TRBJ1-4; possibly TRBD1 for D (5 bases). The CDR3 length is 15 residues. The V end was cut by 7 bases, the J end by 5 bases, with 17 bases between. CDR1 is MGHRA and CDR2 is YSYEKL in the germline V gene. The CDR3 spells CASTPDTGGNEKLFF. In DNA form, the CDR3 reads TGCGCCAGCACCCCAGATACAGGAGGGAATGAAAAACTGTTTTTT.

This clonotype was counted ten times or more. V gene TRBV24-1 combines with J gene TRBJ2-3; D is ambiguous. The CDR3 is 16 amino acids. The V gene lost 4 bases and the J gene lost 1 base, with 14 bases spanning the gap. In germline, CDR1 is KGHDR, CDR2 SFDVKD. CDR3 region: CATSDTTAKGTDTQYF. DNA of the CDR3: TGTGCCACCAGTGACACGACTGCTAAGGGCACAGATACGCAGTATTTT.